These 30 T cell receptor beta chains were sequenced from one sample in a study of regulatory T cells in long-lasting Graves disease. Time point meaning: newly diagnosed GD, antithyroid drugs for less than 3 months. Preparation of the TCR library used RNA extracted from PBMCs. Library construction for TCR beta used iRepertoire HTBI primers and Arm-PCR of CDR3 regions. One entry per CDR3 protein, called by TCRdb with MiXCR from the multiplex PCR reads. Among 350,000 to 500,000 distinct CDR3 sequences listed, 14% were seen once. This sample also appeared in a second study, on T cells in Graves' hyperthyroidism and ophthalmopathy.

The sample in question was peripheral blood mononuclear cells (PBMCs), obtained at new diagnosis, from a patient treated with antithyroid drugs. Receptor source: a woman aged 45-65 years with Graves disease.

This clonotype was detected many times. DNA for the CDR3: TGTGCCAGCAGCCAAATCAACAATGAGCAGTTCTTC. Translation: CASSQINNEQFF. This chain uses TRBV3-1 with TRBJ2-1; D is unresolved. V lost 2 bases and J lost 5, with 4 bases in between. CDR3 length: 12 amino acids. Germline V lookup: CDR1 LGHDT, CDR2 YNNKEL (reference sequence).

This clonotype was counted between two and nine times. The V and J genes are TRBV11-2 and TRBJ2-1; D perhaps matches TRBD2 (6 bases). The CDR3 contains 20 residues. Trimming removed 5 bases at V and 1 base at J, with 27 bases between. The germline CDR1 and CDR2 sequences are SGHAT and FQNNGV. CDR3 residues: CASSPGWGVSSARSYNEQFF. CDR3 nucleotides: TGTGCCAGCAGCCCCGGATGGGGGGTTTCGTCCGCCCGGTCCTACAATGAGCAGTTCTTC.

This clonotype was seen only a few times. The chain carries TRBV24-1 and TRBJ2-3; 9 nucleotides line up with TRBD2. The CDR3 extends over 16 amino acids. Trimming cost V 3 bases and J 0 bases; bases outside gene matches: 3. CDR1 KGHDR and CDR2 SFDVKD come from the germline V gene. The CDR3 here is CATSDPGLASTDTQYF. CDR3 coding DNA: TGTGCCACCAGTGATCCGGGACTAGCCAGCACAGATACGCAGTATTTT.

This clonotype was seen many times. The CDR3 bases are TGTGCCAGCAGTTTAGGGGACCCTGTGGGCGAGCAGTACTTC. Protein product: CASSLGDPVGEQYF. The chain links TRBV12-3 or TRBV12-4 to TRBJ2-7; D tentatively reads TRBD1 or TRBD2 (5 bases each). The V gene lost 1 base and the J gene lost 6 bases, with 13 bases spanning the gap. This CDR3 region has 14 residues.

This clonotype was detected ten times or more. The chain links TRBV5-1 to TRBJ2-7; 10 nucleotides align to TRBD2. The CDR3 consists of 18 residues. Trimming took 4 bases from V and 5 from J; bases not matched to a gene: 18. Germline CDR1 and CDR2: SGHRS and YFSETQ. The CDR3 nucleotides read TGCGCCAGCAGCGTTAATCTAGCGGGAGTACTGAGGGAAGACGAGCAGTACTTC. Amino acid sequence: CASSVNLAGVLREDEQYF. The full variable domain, rest sourced from reference TRBV5-1 and TRBJ2-7, is KAGVTQTPRYLIKTRGQQVTLSCSPISGHRSVSWYQQTPGQGLQFLFEYFSETQRNKGNFPGRFSGRQFSNSRSEMNVSTLELGDSALYLCASSVNLAGVLREDEQYFGPGTRLTVT.

This clonotype was seen only a few times. The chain employs TRBV3-1 and TRBJ2-2; TRBD2 aligns across 7 bases. The V gene end was trimmed by 2 bases and the J gene end by 2 bases; junction bases not matched to a gene: 5. The CDR3 consists of 16 residues. CDR1 and CDR2 (germline): LGHDT, YNNKEL (reference sequence). For the CDR3, the DNA is TGTGCCAGCAGCCAAATCGGGGGGAAAAACACCGGGGAGCTGTTTTTT. This gives the protein CASSQIGGKNTGELFF.

This chain uses TRBV5-5 with TRBJ2-2; 7 bases are a match to TRBD2. The CDR3 has 16 residues. The germline gives CDR1 SGHKS, CDR2 YYEKEE (reference sequence). With V trimmed by 0 bases and J by 3 bases, 5 bases remained unmatched. Here the CDR3 DNA reads TGTGCCAGCAGCTTGGGCGGGAGAGTTTACACCGGGGAGCTGTTTTTT. It specifies CASSLGGRVYTGELFF.

This clonotype occurred many times. V gene TRBV11-2 combines with J gene TRBJ1-1; D might be TRBD1 (5 bases). The CDR3 length is 14 residues. Trimming took off 3 bases at V and 1 base at J, with 9 bases between the two ends. The germline CDR1 and CDR2 sequences are SGHAT and FQNNGV. CDR3 sequence (DNA): TGTGCCAGCAGCTTGACAGAGGGGAACACTGAAGCTTTCTTT. Translating it yields CASSLTEGNTEAFF. Combining the CDR3 with reference TRBV11-2 and TRBJ1-1 gives the whole variable domain EAGVAQSPRYKIIEKRQSVAFWCNPISGHATLYWYQQILGQGPKLLIQFQNNGVVDDSQLPKDRFSAERLKGVDSTLKIQPAKLEDSAVYLCASSLTEGNTEAFFGQGTRLTVV.

The V call is TRBV28, the J call TRBJ1-4, with 7 nucleotides matching TRBD1. The CDR3 totals 14 residues. V was pared by 5 bases and J by 4 bases, with 4 bases of the junction left unmatched. The germline V gene has CDR1 MDHEN and CDR2 SYDVKM. This CDR3 reads CASSQYRGNEKLFF. In DNA, the CDR3 is TGTGCCAGCAGTCAATACAGGGGTAATGAAAAACTGTTTTTT.

The chain recombines TRBV9 with TRBJ1-2; D remains ambiguous. V lost 3 bases, J lost 5 bases, and 20 bases lay in between. The CDR3 spans 16 residues. From germline, CDR1 is SGDLS and CDR2 YYNGEE. CDR3 region: CASSGQSRAGIYGYTF. Here the CDR3 DNA reads TGTGCCAGCAGCGGACAATCACGGGCGGGGATTTATGGCTACACCTTC.

This clonotype occurred many times. This chain connects TRBV5-5 to TRBJ2-7; D is possibly TRBD1 (5 bases). The germline V and J ends were trimmed by 4 bases and 0 bases, with 14 bases remaining between them. CDR3 length: 15 amino acids. Germline-derived CDR1 and CDR2 are SGHKS and YYEKEE (reference sequence). The CDR3 loop is CASSKQAGPSYEQYF. The CDR3 DNA is TGTGCCAGCAGCAAACAGGCAGGGCCCTCCTACGAGCAGTACTTC.

The CDR3 region is CSVGTGHNQPQHF. The CDR3 DNA is TGCAGCGTTGGAACAGGACACAATCAGCCCCAGCATTTT. The rearrangement joins TRBV29-1 to TRBJ1-5; weak D call: TRBD1 (5 bases). CDR3 size: 13 residues. Germline V gives CDR1 SQVTM, CDR2 ANQGSEA. Trimming stripped 4 bases from V and 3 bases from J, with 10 bases between.

The CDR3: CASSLQGALQETQYF. The CDR3 nucleotides read TGCGCCAGCAGCCTGCAGGGGGCCCTCCAAGAGACCCAGTACTTC. This chain joins TRBV5-1 and TRBJ2-5, with 8 nucleotides matching TRBD1. Germline CDR1 and CDR2: SGHRS and YFSETQ. This CDR3 is built from 15 residues. The J segment lost 1 base and the V segment lost 4 bases, leaving 6 bases of the junction unmatched.

Many counts were recorded for this clonotype. This chain links TRBV3-1 with TRBJ1-2, with D unclear. This CDR3 is 14 amino acids long. The germline V gene has CDR1 LGHDT and CDR2 YNNKEL (reference sequence). V was trimmed by 1 base and J by 2 bases, leaving 8 bases between them. DNA of the CDR3: TGTGCCAGCAGCCAAGGCAGAAAAAACTATGGCTACACCTTC. It codes for CASSQGRKNYGYTF.

The chain uses TRBV20-1 and TRBJ2-1; D remains unclear. The CDR3 is 14 residues long. Germline V gene data show CDR1 as DFQATT and CDR2 as SNEGSKA (reference sequence). Trimming cost V 3 bases and J 4 bases, with 13 bases left between them. The DNA for the CDR3 is TGCAGTGCTAGCTCTCGATTGAGTTACAATGAGCAGTTCTTC. Residues: CSASSRLSYNEQFF.

The chain joins TRBV5-1 to TRBJ2-2, with D uncertain. In germline, CDR1 is SGHRS, CDR2 YFSETQ. CDR3 length equals 14 residues. The V end was cut by 5 bases, the J end by 1 base, with 9 bases between. The CDR3 nucleotides are TGCGCCAGCAGAACCCCAGGGAACACCGGGGAGCTGTTTTTT. This encodes CASRTPGNTGELFF.

The rearrangement links TRBV30 to TRBJ2-7; D unresolved. Germline loops: CDR1 GTSNPN, CDR2 SVGIG (reference sequence). The CDR3 is 12 amino acids. V lost 0 bases and J 4 bases, leaving 7 bases between the germline ends. The CDR3 is CAWSVLGYEQYF. CDR3 bases: TGTGCCTGGAGTGTATTAGGGTACGAGCAGTACTTC.

This clonotype showed up many times. The chain recombines TRBV27 with TRBJ1-6, with D hard to call. The CDR3 is made up of 13 amino acids. V was trimmed by 7 bases and J by 4 bases, leaving 8 bases between them. Germline loops: CDR1 MNHEY, CDR2 SMNVEV (reference sequence). CDR3 DNA sequence: TGTGCCAGCACTGACACTTATAATTCACCCCTCCACTTT. Translated, it gives CASTDTYNSPLHF.

This clonotype was seen many times. The chain recombines TRBV20-1 with TRBJ2-1, with 10 bases fitting TRBD2. Unmatched junction bases numbered 0, after V lost 1 base and J lost 3 bases. CDR3 length equals 14 residues. Germline CDR1 reads DFQATT; CDR2 reads SNEGSKA (reference sequence). CDR3 sequence: CSARGTSGYNEQFF. The CDR3 coding sequence is TGCAGTGCTAGAGGGACTAGCGGCTACAATGAGCAGTTCTTC.

This clonotype was seen repeatedly, ten times or more. V is TRBV28 and J is TRBJ1-4, with a weak D call TRBD1 (5 bases). The germline gives CDR1 MDHEN, CDR2 SYDVKM. V was trimmed by 3 bases and J by 2 bases, leaving 13 bases between them. CDR3 length: 16 residues. CDR3 sequence (DNA): TGTGCCAGCAGTTTGATCAGGGACGGGACTAATGAAAAACTGTTTTTT. Translating it yields CASSLIRDGTNEKLFF.

The chain uses TRBV4-1 and TRBJ2-1; D is ambiguous. The CDR3 contains 13 residues. Trimming cost V 1 base and J 4 bases, with 5 bases left between them. Germline lookup yields CDR1 MGHRA and CDR2 YSYEKL. The CDR3 reads CASSQVQYNEQFF. The CDR3 DNA is TGCGCCAGCAGCCAAGTCCAATACAATGAGCAGTTCTTC.

This clonotype was picked up many times. The chain joins TRBV2 to TRBJ1-1; 12 nucleotides match TRBD1. CDR1 and CDR2 (germline): SNHLY, FYNNEI. V lost 2 bases, J lost 6 bases, and 7 bases stayed unmatched. The CDR3 length is 16 residues. The CDR3 region has the DNA TGTGCCAGCAGTGAAATGGGACAGGGGGCGTTCGCTGAAGCTTTCTTT. Translating it yields CASSEMGQGAFAEAFF.

This clonotype was observed many times. The CDR3 DNA reads as TGTGCCAGCAGTTACGCATTGGACAGGGAGCGGAGCCAAGAGACCCAGTACTTC. This gives the protein CASSYALDRERSQETQYF. The chain has TRBV6-5 and TRBJ2-5; 8 bases align to TRBD1. V lost 2 bases to trimming and J lost 1 base; unmatched junction nucleotides: 12. CDR3 length: 18 residues. In germline, CDR1 is MNHEY, CDR2 SVGAGI.

This clonotype has only a few counts. This chain joins TRBV28 and TRBJ2-1, with no clear D. The germline V and J ends were trimmed by 7 bases and 10 bases, with 14 bases remaining between them. Germline V gives CDR1 MDHEN, CDR2 SYDVKM. The CDR3 runs to 12 residues. This CDR3 is CASTHPSREQFF. CDR3 DNA: TGTGCCAGCACCCACCCCTCCAGAGAGCAGTTCTTC.

At least ten counts were recorded for this clonotype. The genes are TRBV5-1 and TRBJ1-1; D remains ambiguous. Germline-derived CDR1 and CDR2 are SGHRS and YFSETQ. V was shortened by 1 base and J by 0 bases, with 13 bases between the two germline ends. The CDR3 loop spans 16 amino acids. The CDR3 DNA is TGCGCCAGCAGCTTGTGGTCAGGAGGGTTGAACACTGAAGCTTTCTTT. It translates to CASSLWSGGLNTEAFF.

There are many counts of this clonotype. V and J are TRBV5-1 and TRBJ1-2; 10 bases align to TRBD1. Germline V gives CDR1 SGHRS, CDR2 YFSETQ. V shed 0 bases and J 8 bases; nucleotides not matched to a gene: 4. This CDR3 spans 14 amino acids. CDR3 coding DNA: TGCGCCAGCAGCTTGGGGGACAGGGGCGACGGCTACACCTTC. It yields the protein CASSLGDRGDGYTF.

This clonotype was counted many times. V gene TRBV3-1 combines with J gene TRBJ2-3; 9 nucleotides align to TRBD1. V lost 3 bases to trimming and J lost 6 bases; unmatched junction nucleotides: 10. The CDR3 is 16 amino acids. Germline values: CDR1 LGHDT, CDR2 YNNKEL (reference sequence). The CDR3 DNA reads as TGTGCCAGCAGCCAGATCATACAGGGGGCTAGGGATACGCAGTATTTT. It encodes CASSQIIQGARDTQYF.

This clonotype occurred many times. The chain uses TRBV11-2 and TRBJ2-4, with 9 bases fitting TRBD1. The CDR3 has 14 amino acids. Germline V gene data show CDR1 as SGHAT and CDR2 as FQNNGV. J was trimmed by 7 bases and V by 1 base; bases with no gene match: 2. CDR3 protein: CASSLADRGNIQYF. As DNA, the CDR3 is TGTGCCAGCAGCTTAGCTGACAGGGGGAACATTCAGTACTTC.

This clonotype was observed many times. This chain connects TRBV20-1 to TRBJ2-1; D unclear. V dropped 4 bases and J dropped 7 bases, with 14 bases sitting between them. The CDR3 consists of 13 residues. Germline assignment: CDR1 DFQATT and CDR2 SNEGSKA (reference sequence). The CDR3 DNA is TGCAGTGCTACTGCCCCCGTGGGGAATGAGCAGTTCTTC. It translates to CSATAPVGNEQFF.

This clonotype showed up just once. A clone one base away is much larger, so this may be a read error. The chain carries TRBV6-1 and TRBJ2-7; 11 bases map to TRBD1. The CDR3 is 15 amino acids. V shed 8 bases, J shed 3 bases, and the junction held 9 bases outside the gene matches. CDR1 and CDR2 from the germline V gene are MNHNS and SASEGT. The CDR3 loop is CASGPSGTGGYEQYF. For the CDR3, the DNA is TGTGCCAGCGGTCCCAGCGGGACAGGGGGCTACGAGCAGTACTTC.